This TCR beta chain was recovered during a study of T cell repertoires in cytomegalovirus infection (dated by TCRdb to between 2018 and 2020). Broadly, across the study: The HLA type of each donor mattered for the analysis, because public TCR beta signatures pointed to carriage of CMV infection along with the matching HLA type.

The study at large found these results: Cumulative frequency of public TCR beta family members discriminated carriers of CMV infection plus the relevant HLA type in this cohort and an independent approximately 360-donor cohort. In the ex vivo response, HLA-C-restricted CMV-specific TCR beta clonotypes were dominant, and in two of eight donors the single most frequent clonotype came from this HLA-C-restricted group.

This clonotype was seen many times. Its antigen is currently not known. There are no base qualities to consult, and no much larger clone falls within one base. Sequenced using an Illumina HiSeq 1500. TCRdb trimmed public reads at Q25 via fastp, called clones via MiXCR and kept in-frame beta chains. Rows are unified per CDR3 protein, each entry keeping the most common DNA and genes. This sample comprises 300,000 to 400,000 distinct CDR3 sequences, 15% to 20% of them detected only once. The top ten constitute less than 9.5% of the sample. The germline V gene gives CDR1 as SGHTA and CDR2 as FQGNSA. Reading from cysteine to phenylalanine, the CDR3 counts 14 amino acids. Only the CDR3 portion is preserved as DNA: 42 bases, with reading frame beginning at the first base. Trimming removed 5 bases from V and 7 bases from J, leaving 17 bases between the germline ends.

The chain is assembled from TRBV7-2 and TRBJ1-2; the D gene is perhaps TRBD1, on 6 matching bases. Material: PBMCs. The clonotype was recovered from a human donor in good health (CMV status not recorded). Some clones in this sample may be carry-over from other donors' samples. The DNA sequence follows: TGTGCCAGCAGCACGGGGGGGACAAAGTCTGGCTACACCTTC. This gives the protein CASSTGGTKSGYTF.